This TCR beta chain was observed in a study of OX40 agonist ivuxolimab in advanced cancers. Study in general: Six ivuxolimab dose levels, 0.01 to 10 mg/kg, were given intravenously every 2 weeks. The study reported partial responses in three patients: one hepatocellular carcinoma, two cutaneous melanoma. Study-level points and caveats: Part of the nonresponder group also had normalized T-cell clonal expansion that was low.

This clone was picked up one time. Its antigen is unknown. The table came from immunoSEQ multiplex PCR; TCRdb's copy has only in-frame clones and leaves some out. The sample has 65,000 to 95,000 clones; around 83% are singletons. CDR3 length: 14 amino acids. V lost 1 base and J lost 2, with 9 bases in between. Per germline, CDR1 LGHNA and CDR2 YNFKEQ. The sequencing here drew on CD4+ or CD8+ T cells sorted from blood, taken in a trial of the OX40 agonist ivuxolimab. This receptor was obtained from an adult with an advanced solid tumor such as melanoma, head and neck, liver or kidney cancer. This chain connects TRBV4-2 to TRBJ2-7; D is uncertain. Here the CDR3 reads CASSQGFDTYEQYF. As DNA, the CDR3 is TGTGCCAGCAGCCAAGGATTCGATACCTACGAGCAGTACTTC.